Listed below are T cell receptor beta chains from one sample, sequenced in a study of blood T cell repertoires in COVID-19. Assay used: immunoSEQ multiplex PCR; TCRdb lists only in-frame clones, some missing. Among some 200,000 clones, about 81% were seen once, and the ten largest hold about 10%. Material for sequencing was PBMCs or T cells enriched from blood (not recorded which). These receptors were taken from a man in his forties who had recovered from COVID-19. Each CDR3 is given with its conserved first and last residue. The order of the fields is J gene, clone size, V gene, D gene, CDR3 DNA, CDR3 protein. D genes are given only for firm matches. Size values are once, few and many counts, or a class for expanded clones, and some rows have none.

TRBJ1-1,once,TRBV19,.,TGTGCCAGTAGTATGTCGGCCCAGGGTTTCTTT,CASSMSAQGFF
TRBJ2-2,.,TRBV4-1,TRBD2,TGCGCCAGCAGCCAAGATAGCGGGAGTCGCGCCGGGGAGCTGTTTTTT,CASSQDSGSRAGELFF
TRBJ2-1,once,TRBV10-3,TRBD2,TGTGCCATCAGTTGGGACTCCAGGGAGGGTGAGCAGTTCTTC,CAISWDSREGEQFF
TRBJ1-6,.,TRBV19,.,TGTGCCAGTAGTATTGGACAGATCAATTCACCCCTCCACTTT,CASSIGQINSPLHF
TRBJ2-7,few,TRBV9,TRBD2,TGTGCCAGCAGCGTCGGGACTTCCGGGACTAGCGGGAGGACCTACGAGCAGTACTTC,CASSVGTSGTSGRTYEQYF
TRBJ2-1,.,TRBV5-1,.,TGCGCCAGCAGGACGGCGGACACTTCCTACAATGAGCAGTTCTTC,CASRTADTSYNEQFF
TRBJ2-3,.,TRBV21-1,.,TGTGCCAGCAGCCTCTGGGGGGGGTTAAGCACAGATACGCAGTATTTT,CASSLWGGLSTDTQYF
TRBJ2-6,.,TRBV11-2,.,TGTGCCAGCAGCACACTAAGCTCTGGGGCCAACGTCCTGACTTTC,CASSTLSSGANVLTF
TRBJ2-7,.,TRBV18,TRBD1,TGTGCCAGCTCCCCGAACAGGGGGAAGTACGAGCAGTACTTC,CASSPNRGKYEQYF
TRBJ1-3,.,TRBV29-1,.,TGCAGCGGCTTACTCTCTGGAAACACCATATATTTT,CSGLLSGNTIYF
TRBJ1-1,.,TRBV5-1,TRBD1,TGCGCCAGCAGCTTAAGGACAGGGGGCTCTAACACTGAAGCTTTCTTT,CASSLRTGGSNTEAFF
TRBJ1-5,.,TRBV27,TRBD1,TGTGCCAGCAAGGACAGGGGGACAGCCTATCAGCCCCAGCATTTT,CASKDRGTAYQPQHF
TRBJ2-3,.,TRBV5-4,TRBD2,TGTGCCAGCAGCTTAGCGGGGGGGCAGACAGATACGCAGTATTTT,CASSLAGGQTDTQYF
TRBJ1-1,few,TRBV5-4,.,TGTGCCAGCAGCTTTTGGCCCCAGGACACTGAAGCTTTCTTT,CASSFWPQDTEAFF
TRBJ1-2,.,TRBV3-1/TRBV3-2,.,TGTGCCAGCAGCCAAGTCGAAGGGGTTGGCTACACCTTC,CASSQVEGVGYTF
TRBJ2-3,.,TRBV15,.,TGTGCCACCACCCCGGAGGGGAGGACGCAGTATTTT,CATTPEGRTQYF
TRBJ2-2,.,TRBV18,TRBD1,TGTGCCAGCTCACCTAGACAGGGACGGTTTGCGGAGCTGTTTTTT,CASSPRQGRFAELFF
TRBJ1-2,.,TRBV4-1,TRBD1,TGCGCCAGCAGCCCTGACAGGGCGAAAAACTATGGCTACACCTTC,CASSPDRAKNYGYTF
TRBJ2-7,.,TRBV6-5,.,TGTGCCAGCAGCCCGGACAGACGGAACGAGCAGTACTTC,CASSPDRRNEQYF
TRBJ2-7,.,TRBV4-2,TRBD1,TGTGCCAGCAGCCAGACCGGGACAGATGTCGGGCAGTACTTC,CASSQTGTDVGQYF
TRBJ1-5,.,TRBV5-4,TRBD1,TGTGCCAGCAGCTGGGGGACAGGGGGAAGAAGCAATCAGCCCCAGCATTTT,CASSWGTGGRSNQPQHF
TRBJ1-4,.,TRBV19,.,TGTGCCAGTAGTATAGGTACTAGAGGAAAACTGTTTTTT,CASSIGTRGKLFF
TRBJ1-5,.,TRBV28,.,TGTGCCAGCAGTCTTACAGGGAGCAGGAATCAGCCCCAGCATTTT,CASSLTGSRNQPQHF
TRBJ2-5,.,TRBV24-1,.,TGTGCCACCAGTGGACTAGTATACAGGGGTCCCCAAGAGACCCAGTACTTC,CATSGLVYRGPQETQYF
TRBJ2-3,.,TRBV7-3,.,TGTGCCAGCAGCTTAACCGGTCGGGAGGATACGCAGTATTTT,CASSLTGREDTQYF
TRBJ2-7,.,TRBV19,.,TGTGCCAGTAGTTTGAAACTCTCCTACGAGCAGTACTTC,CASSLKLSYEQYF
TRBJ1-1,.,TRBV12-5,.,TGTGCTAGTGTCTGGGGAGGGGTCGGTGAAGCTTTCTTT,CASVWGGVGEAFF